The rows below give T cell receptor beta chains drawn from one sample of a study of blood T cells in healthy people across ages. TCRdb independently ran MiXCR on the 5' RACE reads; one entry per CDR3 protein. The top ten clones hold 17% of a sample with 850,000 or so distinct CDR3 sequences, around 26% of them seen once. The sample was blood. Receptors were obtained from a woman aged 80 or over in good health. The CDR3 runs from the conserved cysteine through the conserved F or W. The order of the fields is V gene, clone size, D gene, J gene, CDR3 DNA, CDR3 protein. The D gene is left open where the match is weak. The listing skips clone size in some rows; elsewhere it reads once, few, many or a size class.

V gene: TRBV10-3; clone size: .; D gene: .; J gene: TRBJ1-6; CDR3 DNA: TGTGCCATCAGTGAGGGGGGGTCCTATAATTCACCCCTCCACTTT; CDR3 protein: CAISEGGSYNSPLHF
V gene: TRBV4-3; clone size: few; D gene: .; J gene: TRBJ1-1; CDR3 DNA: TGCGCCAGCAGCCAAGATACCGGCCTTGAAGCTTTCTTT; CDR3 protein: CASSQDTGLEAFF
V gene: TRBV20-1; clone size: .; D gene: .; J gene: TRBJ1-2; CDR3 DNA: TGCAGTGCTAGAGCACCGGGACACCTCCTCTATGGCTACACCTTC; CDR3 protein: CSARAPGHLLYGYTF
V gene: TRBV11-2; clone size: .; D gene: .; J gene: TRBJ2-1; CDR3 DNA: TGTGCCAGCAGCTTAGGGGGTTTCGGGGGCCAGGATGAGCAGTTCTTC; CDR3 protein: CASSLGGFGGQDEQFF
V gene: TRBV20-1; clone size: few; D gene: .; J gene: TRBJ2-1; CDR3 DNA: TGCAGTCCCGGGAGAGGAGGCGACCATGAGCAGTTCTTC; CDR3 protein: CSPGRGGDHEQFF
V gene: TRBV14; clone size: few; D gene: .; J gene: TRBJ1-6; CDR3 DNA: TGTGCCAGCAGCCTGGCCCCCTTTTTAAGTCTCCACTTT; CDR3 protein: CASSLAPFLSLHF
V gene: TRBV6-2/TRBV6-3; clone size: .; D gene: TRBD2; J gene: TRBJ2-5; CDR3 DNA: TGTGCCTGTCGGGGGGGCCCGGGTGCGCAGTACTTC; CDR3 protein: CACRGGPGAQYF
V gene: TRBV29-1; clone size: many; D gene: TRBD2; J gene: TRBJ2-1; CDR3 DNA: TGCAGCGTTGGGTTGGGGACTAGCGGGGGACTCTCCTACAATGAGCAGTTCTTC; CDR3 protein: CSVGLGTSGGLSYNEQFF
V gene: TRBV6-2/TRBV6-3; clone size: few; D gene: .; J gene: TRBJ2-2; CDR3 DNA: TGTGCCAGCAGGCAAATTGACAGAACCACCGGGGATCTGTTTTTT; CDR3 protein: CASRQIDRTTGDLFF
V gene: TRBV10-3; clone size: many; D gene: .; J gene: TRBJ1-5; CDR3 DNA: TGTGCCATCAGTGAATCGGGTACAGCCCTGATCGGGGGTGATCAGCCCCAGCATTTT; CDR3 protein: CAISESGTALIGGDQPQHF
V gene: TRBV20-1; clone size: many; D gene: TRBD2; J gene: TRBJ2-5; CDR3 DNA: TGCAGTGCGCCTACCCCGGGGAGGGGCAGCCAAGAGACCCAGTACTTC; CDR3 protein: CSAPTPGRGSQETQYF
V gene: TRBV20-1; clone size: .; D gene: .; J gene: TRBJ1-2; CDR3 DNA: TGCAGTGCTTTCGGCTATGGCTACACCTTC; CDR3 protein: CSAFGYGYTF
V gene: TRBV20-1; clone size: few; D gene: TRBD2; J gene: TRBJ2-1; CDR3 DNA: TGCAGTGCACAAACTAGCGGGGAGGCCCTTCAAGAGACCCAGTTCTTC; CDR3 protein: CSAQTSGEALQETQFF
V gene: TRBV12-3/TRBV12-4; clone size: many; D gene: .; J gene: TRBJ2-1; CDR3 DNA: TGTGCCAGCAGTCCAGGACCAACCCCCTACAATGAGCAGTTCTTC; CDR3 protein: CASSPGPTPYNEQFF
V gene: TRBV20-1; clone size: .; D gene: TRBD1; J gene: TRBJ1-2; CDR3 DNA: TGCAGTGCTAGAGTAGACAGGGACTATGGCTACACCTTC; CDR3 protein: CSARVDRDYGYTF
V gene: TRBV5-1; clone size: .; D gene: .; J gene: TRBJ2-7; CDR3 DNA: TGCGCCAGCAAAGGAGACAGCTCCTACGAGCAGTACTTC; CDR3 protein: CASKGDSSYEQYF
V gene: TRBV6-1; clone size: .; D gene: TRBD2; J gene: TRBJ2-3; CDR3 DNA: TGTGCCAGCAGCCTGGGACTAGCAGAAACTAGCACAGATACGCAGTATTTT; CDR3 protein: CASSLGLAETSTDTQYF
V gene: TRBV28; clone size: few; D gene: TRBD2; J gene: TRBJ2-3; CDR3 DNA: TGTGCCAGCAGTTTATGGCTAGCGGGGGGTCGGAGTAGCACAGATACGCAGTATTTT; CDR3 protein: CASSLWLAGGRSSTDTQYF
V gene: TRBV6-2/TRBV6-3; clone size: many; D gene: .; J gene: TRBJ2-3; CDR3 DNA: TGTGCCAGCAGCCCTGGACAGACGGTAGATACGCAGTATTTT; CDR3 protein: CASSPGQTVDTQYF
V gene: TRBV2; clone size: .; D gene: .; J gene: TRBJ1-4; CDR3 DNA: TGTGCCACCCTGGGCCGGGTTCACCACGCGGCTAATGAAAAACTGTTTTTT; CDR3 protein: CATLGRVHHAANEKLFF
V gene: TRBV6-1; clone size: .; D gene: .; J gene: TRBJ2-1; CDR3 DNA: TGTGCCAGCAGACCCTACGCCTTCCGGCTAACGACGGTCGATGAGCAGTTCTTC; CDR3 protein: CASRPYAFRLTTVDEQFF
V gene: TRBV24-1; clone size: many; D gene: .; J gene: TRBJ2-5; CDR3 DNA: TGTGCCACCAGTGATCCCACTTGGTACCAAGAGACCCAGTACTTC; CDR3 protein: CATSDPTWYQETQYF
V gene: TRBV12-3/TRBV12-4; clone size: many; D gene: TRBD1; J gene: TRBJ1-2; CDR3 DNA: TGTGCCAGCAGACGACAGGGAGGTTTCTATGGCTACACCTTC; CDR3 protein: CASRRQGGFYGYTF
V gene: TRBV20-1; clone size: few; D gene: TRBD1; J gene: TRBJ2-2; CDR3 DNA: TGCAGTGCTAGAGATAGTGACAGGGGGTTGGGCACCGGGGAGCTGTTTTTT; CDR3 protein: CSARDSDRGLGTGELFF
V gene: TRBV3-1; clone size: .; D gene: TRBD1; J gene: TRBJ1-2; CDR3 DNA: TGTGCCAGCAGCCCCTCTTGGGACAGGTATTCTAACTATGGCTACACCTTC; CDR3 protein: CASSPSWDRYSNYGYTF
V gene: TRBV27; clone size: .; D gene: TRBD1; J gene: TRBJ1-2; CDR3 DNA: TGTGCCAGCAGTTTAAAATTTTGGGGACAGGGATCCCGTAGTCACTATGGCTACACCTTC; CDR3 protein: CASSLKFWGQGSRSHYGYTF
V gene: TRBV4-1; clone size: .; D gene: TRBD2; J gene: TRBJ2-3; CDR3 DNA: TGCGCCAGCAGCCTCGGCTCGGGACGGGGGGACCATACGCAGTATTTT; CDR3 protein: CASSLGSGRGDHTQYF
V gene: TRBV24-1; clone size: .; D gene: .; J gene: TRBJ2-3; CDR3 DNA: TGTGCCACCAGTGATTTGTGGGAACGGGACACAGATACGCAGTATTTT; CDR3 protein: CATSDLWERDTDTQYF
V gene: TRBV6-6; clone size: .; D gene: TRBD1; J gene: TRBJ2-7; CDR3 DNA: TGTGCCAGCAGTTACAAAGACAGGGGCGATCTCTACGAGCAGTACTTC; CDR3 protein: CASSYKDRGDLYEQYF